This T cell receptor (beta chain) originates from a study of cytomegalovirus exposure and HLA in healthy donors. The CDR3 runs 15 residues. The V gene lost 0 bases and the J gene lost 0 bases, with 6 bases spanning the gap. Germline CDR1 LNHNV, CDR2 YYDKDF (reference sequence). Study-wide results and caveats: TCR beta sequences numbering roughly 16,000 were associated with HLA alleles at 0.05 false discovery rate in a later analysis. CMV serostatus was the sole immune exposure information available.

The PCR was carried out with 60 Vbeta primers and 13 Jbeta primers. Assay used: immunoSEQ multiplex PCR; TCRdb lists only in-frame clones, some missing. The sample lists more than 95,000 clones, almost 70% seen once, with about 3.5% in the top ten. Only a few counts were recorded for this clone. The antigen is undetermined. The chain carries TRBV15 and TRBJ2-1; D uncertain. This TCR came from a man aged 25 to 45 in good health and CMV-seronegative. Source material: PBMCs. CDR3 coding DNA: TGTGCCACCAGCAGAGATCGGAGCTCCTACAATGAGCAGTTCTTC. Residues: CATSRDRSSYNEQFF.